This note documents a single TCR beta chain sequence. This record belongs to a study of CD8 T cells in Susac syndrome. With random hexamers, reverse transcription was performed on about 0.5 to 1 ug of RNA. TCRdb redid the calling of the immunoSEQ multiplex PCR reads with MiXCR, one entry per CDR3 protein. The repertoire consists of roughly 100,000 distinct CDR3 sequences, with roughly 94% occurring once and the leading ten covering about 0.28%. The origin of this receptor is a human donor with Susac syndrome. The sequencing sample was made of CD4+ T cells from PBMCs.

Here the CDR3 reads CSAPLDQGGWNQPQHF. Here the CDR3 DNA reads TGCAGCGCACCCCTCGACCAGGGAGGTTGGAATCAGCCCCAGCATTTT. The V and J genes are TRBV20-1 and TRBJ1-5, with D possibly being TRBD1 (5 bases). This CDR3 spans 16 amino acids. Looked up from germline, CDR1 is DFQATT and CDR2 is SNEGSKA (reference sequence).